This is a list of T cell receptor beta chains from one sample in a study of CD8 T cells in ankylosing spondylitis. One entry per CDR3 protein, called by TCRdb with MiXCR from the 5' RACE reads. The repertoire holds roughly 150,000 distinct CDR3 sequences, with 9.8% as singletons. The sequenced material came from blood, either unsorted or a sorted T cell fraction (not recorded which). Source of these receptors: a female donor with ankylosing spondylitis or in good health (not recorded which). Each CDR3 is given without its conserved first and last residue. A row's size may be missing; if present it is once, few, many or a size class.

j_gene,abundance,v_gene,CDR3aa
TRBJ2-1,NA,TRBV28,ASTQISGGAGQF
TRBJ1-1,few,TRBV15,ATSRDGGEAF
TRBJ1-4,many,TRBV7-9,ASSFGQVYEKLF
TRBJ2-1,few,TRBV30,AWNSGSYNEQF
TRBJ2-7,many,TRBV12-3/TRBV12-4,ASSFRSEVGFYEQY
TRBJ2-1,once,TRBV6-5,ASSYTGHHNEQF
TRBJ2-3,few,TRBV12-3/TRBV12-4,ASSLHFSGTGDASDTQY
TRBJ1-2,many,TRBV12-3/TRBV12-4,ASSPTTGFANYGYT
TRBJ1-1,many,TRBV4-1,ASSPVPVTEAF
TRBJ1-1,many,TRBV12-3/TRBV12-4,ASGYTQAF
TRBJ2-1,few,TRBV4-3,VSSQLGTNNEQF
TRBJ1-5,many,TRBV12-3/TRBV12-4,ASSGGLQPQH
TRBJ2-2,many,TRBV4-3,ASSQDPGGELF
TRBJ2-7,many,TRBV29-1,SVEDLEGQDYEQY
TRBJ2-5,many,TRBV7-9,ASSPSADPPY
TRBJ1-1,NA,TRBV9,ASSDSTEAF
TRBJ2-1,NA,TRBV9,ASSGARQNEQF
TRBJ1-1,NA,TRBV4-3,ASSRMMNTEAF